The subject of this entry is one T cell receptor (beta chain). The data stem from a study of Graves' ophthalmopathy and Graves' hyperthyroidism. Study context: Sampling took place at initial diagnosis, with peripheral blood obtained before any treatment.

V lost 4 bases to trimming and J lost 2 bases; unmatched junction nucleotides: 5. The CDR3 is made up of 14 amino acids. Germline CDR1 is MGHRA and CDR2 is YSYEKL. TCR beta CDR3 regions were amplified from RNA transcripts. Second-round multiplex PCR followed a first-round RT-PCR using HTBI primers. TCRdb reprocessed the multiplex PCR reads via MiXCR and lists one record per CDR3 protein. The sample includes approximately 460,000 distinct CDR3 sequences, roughly an eighth of them seen just once. Active ophthalmopathy (CAS at least 3, NOSPECS at least 4), lasting under 3 months. The authors isolated PBMCs from 8 to 10 ml of fresh peripheral blood.

This sequence was found in a woman in her twenties or thirties with Graves' ophthalmopathy. The chain is built from TRBV4-1 and TRBJ2-7; 7 bases are a match to TRBD1. Sequenced material: blood. The CDR3 is CASSLGQEAYEQYF. The DNA of the CDR3 is TGCGCCAGCAGCCTTGGACAGGAGGCCTACGAGCAGTACTTC.